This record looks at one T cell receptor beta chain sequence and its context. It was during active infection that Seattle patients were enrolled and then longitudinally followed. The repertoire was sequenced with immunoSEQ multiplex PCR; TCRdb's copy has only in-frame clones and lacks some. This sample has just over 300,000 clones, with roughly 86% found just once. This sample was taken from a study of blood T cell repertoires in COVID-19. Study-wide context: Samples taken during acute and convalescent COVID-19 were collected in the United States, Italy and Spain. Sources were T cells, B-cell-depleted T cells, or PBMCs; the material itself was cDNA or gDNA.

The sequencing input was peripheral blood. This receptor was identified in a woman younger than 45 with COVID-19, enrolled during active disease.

Written as DNA, the CDR3 is TGTGCCAGCAGCTCACAGGGGTACGAGCAGTACTTC. Its protein product is CASSSQGYEQYF. The gene calls are TRBV5-8 and TRBJ2-7, with 7 bases lining up with TRBD1. V gave up 3 bases and J gave up 4 bases; unmatched junction bases: 1. Germline-derived CDR1 and CDR2 are SGHTS and YDEGEE. The CDR3 length is 12 residues.